Following are 14 T cell receptor beta chains from one sample sequenced in a study of naive and memory T cell subsets. The SP2 primer and nested alpha and beta constant region primers amplified ligated cDNA in four rounds. TCRdb analysed the UMI-ligation and nested PCR reads with MiXCR anew, one entry per CDR3 protein. This sample has 25,000 to 35,000 distinct CDR3 sequences, with under 8.5% found just once. As for treatment: skin biopsy from PPD injection site in Mantoux-positive individual. The library had UMIs added by 3' ligation of an oligonucleotide to TCR cDNA. This specimen consisted of skin, obtained from a tuberculin skin test site. These receptors all come from an adult in good health.

This clonotype came up a few times. The J gene is TRBJ1-4, the V gene TRBV7-2; D not certain. Trimming pared 1 base from V and 0 bases from J, leaving 9 bases between. CDR1 SGHTA and CDR2 FQGNSA come from the germline V gene. The CDR3 totals 16 residues. The CDR3 here is CASSLDWAATNEKLFF. Written as DNA, the CDR3 is TGTGCCAGCAGCTTAGATTGGGCAGCAACTAATGAAAAACTGTTTTTT.

This clonotype was detected ten times or more. The rearrangement joins TRBV2 to TRBJ2-5; 7 bases align to TRBD1. The CDR3 length is 15 residues. Germline lookup yields CDR1 SNHLY and CDR2 FYNNEI. V dropped 4 bases and J dropped 2; count of bases not matched to a gene: 7. In DNA form, the CDR3 reads TGTGCCAGCAGTGGACAGGGAACAGGGCAAGAGACCCAGTACTTC. It codes for CASSGQGTGQETQYF.

In the case of this clonotype: A much larger clone differs from this one at a single base, so this may be a read error. The chain recombines TRBV9 with TRBJ1-1; 9 positions match TRBD1. CDR1 is SGDLS, CDR2 YYNGEE, per germline. This CDR3 is built from 15 residues. The CDR3 spells CARSVGTGTDTEAFF. DNA of the CDR3: TGTGCCAGAAGCGTAGGGACAGGGACGGACACTGAAGCTTTCTTT.

By sample share, this clonotype is medium-sized. This chain links TRBV20-1 with TRBJ2-7; possibly TRBD2 for D (7 bases). Deletions cut 4 bases from V and 3 bases from J, with 19 bases between. The CDR3 spans 15 residues. The germline gives CDR1 DFQATT, CDR2 SNEGSKA (reference sequence). The CDR3: CSANPREGEFYEQYF. CDR3 nucleotides: TGCAGTGCTAACCCCAGGGAGGGGGAGTTCTACGAGCAGTACTTC.

This clonotype was recorded many times. The rearrangement joins TRBV5-5 to TRBJ2-1; no firm D call. Germline lookup yields CDR1 SGHKS and CDR2 YYEKEE (reference sequence). Deletions cut 4 bases from V and 0 bases from J, with 11 bases between. The CDR3 consists of 15 residues. The CDR3 reads CASSRTDSSYNEQFF. As DNA, the CDR3 is TGTGCCAGCAGCCGGACCGACTCCTCCTACAATGAGCAGTTCTTC. The full variable domain, completed using reference TRBV5-5 and TRBJ2-1, is DAGVTQSPTHLIKTRGQQVTLRCSPISGHKSVSWYQQVLGQGPQFIFQYYEKEERGRGNFPDRFSARQFPNYSSELNVNALLLGDSALYLCASSRTDSSYNEQFFGPGTRLTVL.

This clonotype was counted only a few times. The gene calls are TRBV11-1 and TRBJ2-1; 8 bases fit TRBD2. The ends lost 1 base at V and 9 bases at J; junction bases unmatched: 8. The CDR3 length is 15 residues. Germline CDR1 is SGHAT and CDR2 is FQDESV (reference sequence). The chain's CDR3 is CASSLVSGKAGEQFF. Written as DNA, the CDR3 is TGTGCCAGCAGCTTAGTTAGCGGGAAGGCGGGTGAGCAGTTCTTC.

At least ten counts were recorded for this clonotype. The CDR3 bases are TGCGCCAGCAGCCCAGACCGGGACAGCAGCTCCTACGAGCAGTACTTC. Residues: CASSPDRDSSSYEQYF. The chain employs TRBV4-1 and TRBJ2-7, with TRBD1 matching over 7 bases. The germline CDR1 and CDR2 sequences are MGHRA and YSYEKL. The CDR3 totals 16 residues. J lost 0 bases, V lost 4 bases, and 9 bases had no gene match.

This clonotype came up a few times. The V and J genes are TRBV11-3 and TRBJ2-5, with D uncertain. Germline-derived CDR1 and CDR2 are SGHNT and YENEEA. V was clipped by 0 bases and J by 3 bases, with 2 bases between them. CDR3 length equals 12 residues. The CDR3 DNA reads as TGTGCCAGCAGCTTAGAAGAAGAGACCCAGTACTTC. Protein product: CASSLEEETQYF.

In this sample, this clonotype turned up many times. This chain joins TRBV14 and TRBJ2-7; D remains ambiguous. The CDR3 consists of 14 residues. V was shortened by 4 bases and J by 2 bases, with 12 bases between the two germline ends. Germline V lookup: CDR1 SGHDN, CDR2 FVKESK. In DNA form, the CDR3 reads TGTGCCAGCAGCCCCCCTGGAGTAGCCTACGAGCAGTACTTC. This gives the protein CASSPPGVAYEQYF.

V is TRBV10-3 and J is TRBJ2-2; D might be TRBD1 (6 bases). Trimming pared 5 bases from V and 6 bases from J, leaving 10 bases between. CDR1 is ENHRY, CDR2 SYGVKD, per germline. The CDR3 is made up of 13 amino acids. The DNA of the CDR3 is TGTGCCATCAGTTCCAGGGGTCCCGGGGAGCTGTTTTTT. Its protein product is CAISSRGPGELFF.

This clonotype was observed many times. In DNA form, the CDR3 reads TGTGCCATCAGTGAGTCGACAACTAGCAATCAGCCCCAGCATTTT. Translating it yields CAISESTTSNQPQHF. The genes are TRBV10-3 and TRBJ1-5; D gene ambiguous. The V gene lost 0 bases and the J gene lost 0 bases, with 6 bases spanning the gap. The CDR3 is made up of 15 amino acids. The germline V gene has CDR1 ENHRY and CDR2 SYGVKD.

In this sample, this clonotype turned up many times. The chain uses TRBV6-5 and TRBJ2-5, with TRBD2 as a possible D gene (5 bases). Per germline, CDR1 MNHEY and CDR2 SVGAGI. The CDR3 runs to 12 residues. The V gene lost 6 bases and the J gene lost 7 bases, with 12 bases spanning the gap. CDR3 in amino acids: CASRRREGTQYF. In DNA form, the CDR3 reads TGTGCCAGCAGGAGAAGAGAGGGGACCCAGTACTTC.

This clonotype was picked up many times. The chain joins TRBV5-1 to TRBJ2-1; TRBD2 matches 12 bases. V lost 1 base to trimming and J lost 8 bases; unmatched junction nucleotides: 13. The germline V gene encodes CDR1 SGHRS and CDR2 YFSETQ. The CDR3 spans 18 residues. Written as DNA, the CDR3 is TGCGCCAGCAGCTTGATCTCTAGCGGGGGGGCCAGGTCCCATGAGCAGTTCTTC. This gives the protein CASSLISSGGARSHEQFF.

In its sample, this clonotype was seen a few times. V is TRBV3-1 and J is TRBJ2-5, with 8 bases lining up with TRBD1. CDR3 size: 16 residues. Germline CDR1 and CDR2: LGHDT and YNNKEL (reference sequence). V lost 1 base to trimming and J lost 2 bases; unmatched junction nucleotides: 6. This CDR3 reads CASSQVGTGRQETQYF. CDR3 bases: TGTGCCAGCAGCCAAGTCGGGACAGGACGTCAAGAGACCCAGTACTTC.